The following is a T cell receptor beta chain sequence with its context. Its antigen is not identified. These data come from a study of radiotherapy plus CTLA-4 blockade in lung cancer. Overall study findings and caveats: In blood, tumor-derived TCR clones expanded after radiotherapy plus ipilimumab.

Data came from immunoSEQ multiplex PCR; TCRdb stores just in-frame clones and leaves some out. The sample has approximately 82,000 clones, over 80% seen once. Trimming at V came to 4 bases and at J to 7 bases, leaving 7 bases not matched to a gene. Germline V lookup: CDR1 SGHTA, CDR2 FQGNSA. There are 14 residues in the CDR3. The J gene is TRBJ1-5, the V gene TRBV7-2; 7 positions match TRBD1. The material was peripheral blood, obtained from a patient treated with radiotherapy plus ipilimumab. This sequence was found in a human donor with non-small cell lung cancer that progressed on radiotherapy plus ipilimumab. CDR3 sequence reads: CASSSDRAYQPQHF. The DNA for the CDR3 is TGTGCCAGCAGCTCAGACAGGGCCTACCAGCCCCAGCATTTT.